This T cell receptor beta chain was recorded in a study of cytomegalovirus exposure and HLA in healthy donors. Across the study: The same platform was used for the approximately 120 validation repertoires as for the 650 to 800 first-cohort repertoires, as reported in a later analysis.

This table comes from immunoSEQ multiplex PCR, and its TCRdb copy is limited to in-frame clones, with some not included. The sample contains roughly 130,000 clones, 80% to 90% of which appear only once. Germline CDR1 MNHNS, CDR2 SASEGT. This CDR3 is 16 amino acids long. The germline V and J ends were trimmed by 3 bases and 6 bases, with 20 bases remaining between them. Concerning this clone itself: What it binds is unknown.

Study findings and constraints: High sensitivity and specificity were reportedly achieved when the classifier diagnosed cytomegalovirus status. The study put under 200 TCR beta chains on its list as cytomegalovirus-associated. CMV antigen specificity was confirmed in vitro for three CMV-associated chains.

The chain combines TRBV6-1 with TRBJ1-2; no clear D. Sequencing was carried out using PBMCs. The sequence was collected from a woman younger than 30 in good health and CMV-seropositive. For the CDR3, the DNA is TGTGCCAGCAGTGATACCGGCTCGGCCAGGTTCCATGGCTACACCTTC. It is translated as CASSDTGSARFHGYTF.